Below, 11 T cell receptor beta chains from the same sample are listed, as sequenced in a study of beta chain features in type 1 diabetes. The sequenced template was cDNA made from the entire isolated RNA. Here immunoSEQ multiplex PCR was the method, and the copy in TCRdb shows in-frame clones only, minus some. The sample has 640,000 or so clones, over 12% seen once. Findings of the study overall: Type 1 diabetes patients had TCRB CDR3s that were shorter (moderately but significantly so) in all four CD4+ subsets.

For these TCRs, the target antigens are not known. Sample: naive CD4+ T cells from blood. Receptors originate from a man aged 18 to 29 with type 1 diabetes.

The genes are TRBV4-1 and TRBJ1-6; 8 positions agree with TRBD1. The trim removed 6 bases at V and 7 bases at J, leaving 11 bases unmatched. The V gene's germline CDR1 is MGHRA and CDR2 YSYEKL. The CDR3 extends over 16 amino acids. The CDR3, as DNA: TGCGCCAGCAGTCTCGGTACAGGGGGTTTAAATTCACCCCTCCACTTT. This codes for CASSLGTGGLNSPLHF.

In this sample, this clone turned up a few times. This sequence joins TRBV7-2 and TRBJ1-1; D is undetermined. CDR3 length equals 14 residues. The V gene's germline CDR1 is SGHTA and CDR2 FQGNSA. V was shortened by 5 bases and J by 4 bases, with 14 bases between the two germline ends. In DNA form, the CDR3 reads TGTGCCAGCAGCCTGATACGGTGGGGCACTGAAGCTTTCTTT. Translating it yields CASSLIRWGTEAFF.

This clone was detected only a few times. The V and J genes are TRBV6-5 and TRBJ1-1; TRBD1 matches at 10 bases. J was trimmed by 4 bases and V by 2 bases; bases with no gene match: 1. The CDR3 extends over 14 amino acids. Germline loops: CDR1 MNHEY, CDR2 SVGAGI. CDR3 sequence (DNA): TGTGCCAGCAGTTACGACAGGGGGCCCACTGAAGCTTTCTTT. This sequence encodes CASSYDRGPTEAFF.

This clone was picked up a small number of times. V and J are TRBV28 and TRBJ2-7; 10 nucleotides match TRBD1. The ends lost 5 bases at V and 1 base at J; junction bases unmatched: 5. The CDR3 is made up of 15 amino acids. Germline V gene sequence: CDR1 MDHEN, CDR2 SYDVKM. In DNA form, the CDR3 reads TGTGCCAGCAGTGTGACAGGGGGCTTATCCTACGAGCAGTACTTC. The encoded protein is CASSVTGGLSYEQYF.

This clone was found once. The chain combines TRBV4-3 with TRBJ1-5; D possibly corresponds to TRBD1 (5 bases). V was shortened by 0 bases and J by 2 bases, with 11 bases between the two germline ends. CDR3 size: 16 residues. CDR1 LGHNA and CDR2 YSLEER come from the germline V gene. CDR3 amino acids: CASSQDLGGGNQPQHF. The CDR3 bases are TGCGCCAGCAGCCAAGATCTTGGGGGTGGCAATCAGCCCCAGCATTTT.

This clone has only a few counts. J is TRBJ1-5 and V is TRBV18; D gene uncertain. The CDR3 totals 14 residues. Germline V lookup: CDR1 KGHSH, CDR2 LQKENI. Trimming cost V 3 bases and J 7 bases, with 13 bases left between them. The CDR3 is CASSPGPRGQPQHF. Here the CDR3 DNA reads TGTGCCAGCTCACCGGGTCCTCGGGGACAGCCCCAGCATTTT.

This clone was found a few times. CDR3 loop: CAWNSGAGGYVYNEQFF. The CDR3 region has the DNA TGTGCCTGGAACTCCGGGGCGGGAGGTTATGTCTACAATGAGCAGTTCTTC. This chain joins TRBV30 and TRBJ2-1; 8 bases are a match to TRBD2. The V segment lost 4 bases and the J segment 3 bases; nucleotides outside the gene matches: 14. Germline V gene data show CDR1 as GTSNPN and CDR2 as SVGIG (reference sequence). This CDR3 is 17 amino acids long. Based on the CDR3 plus reference TRBV30 and TRBJ2-1, the full variable domain is SQTIHQWPATLVQPVGSPLSLECTVEGTSNPNLYWYRQAAGRGLQLLFYSVGIGQISSEVPQNLSASRPQDRQFILSSKKLLLSDSGFYLCAWNSGAGGYVYNEQFFGPGTRLTVL.

This chain's CDR3 is CASSPRTASNQPQHF. In DNA, the CDR3 is TGTGCCAGCAGTCCCCGGACAGCTAGCAATCAGCCCCAGCATTTT. V and J are TRBV28 and TRBJ1-5; weak D call: TRBD1 (6 bases). The V gene's germline CDR1 is MDHEN and CDR2 SYDVKM. The CDR3 contains 15 residues. Trimming took 5 bases from V and 0 from J, leaving 11 bases between them. Filled out from reference TRBV28 and TRBJ1-5, the complete variable domain reads DVKVTQSSRYLVKRTGEKVFLECVQDMDHENMFWYRQDPGLGLRLIYFSYDVKMKEKGDIPEGYSVSREKKERFSLILESASTNQTSMYLCASSPRTASNQPQHFGDGTRLSIL.

Only a few counts were recorded for this clone. Other DNA sequences within the sample encode an identical CDR3. The chain combines TRBV30 with TRBJ1-2; no reliable D call. The CDR3 is made up of 12 amino acids. CDR1 GTSNPN and CDR2 SVGIG come from the germline V gene (reference sequence). V dropped 2 bases and J dropped 2 bases, with 6 bases sitting between them. The DNA for the CDR3 is TGTGCCTGGAGTTTAGGGAACTATGGCTACACCTTC. Protein sequence: CAWSLGNYGYTF.

This clone was detected only a few times. This chain uses TRBV4-2 with TRBJ2-7; possibly TRBD1 for D (6 bases). The CDR3 is made up of 17 amino acids. Germline V CDR1 and CDR2: LGHNA, YNFKEQ. With 0 bases removed from V and 3 bases from J, the gap between germline ends came to 18 bases. The CDR3 sequence: CASSQEADRSYYYEQYF. For the CDR3, the DNA is TGTGCCAGCAGCCAAGAGGCCGACAGGTCATACTACTACGAGCAGTACTTC.

This clone was found a few times. The rearrangement joins TRBV5-6 to TRBJ2-7, with TRBD1 identical over 8 bases. The ends lost 4 bases at V and 5 bases at J; junction bases unmatched: 5. The CDR3 sequence is 13 residues long. Germline CDR1 is SGHDT and CDR2 is YYEEEE. The CDR3 reads CASSHRDRNEQYF. The CDR3 DNA reads as TGTGCCAGCAGCCACCGGGACAGGAACGAGCAGTACTTC.